This TCR beta chain was found in a study of cytomegalovirus exposure and HLA in healthy donors. This PCR relied on a set of 60 Vbeta primers and 13 Jbeta primers. Clones were sequenced by immunoSEQ multiplex PCR, and TCRdb holds only the in-frame ones, with some missing. The listing contains approximately 50,000 clones. Germline CDR1 LNHDA, CDR2 SQIVND (reference sequence). The length of the CDR3 is 13 residues. Germline trimming cut 5 bases from V and 8 bases from J; bases unmatched to any gene: 6. Sequences were obtained from PBMCs. The receptor's source is a man between 18 and 35 years old in good health and CMV-seropositive. The rearrangement uses TRBV19 and TRBJ1-2, with 9 positions matching TRBD1. The CDR3, as DNA: TGTGCCAGTAGTCTACGACAGGGGGACGGCTACACCTTC. Translation gives CASSLRQGDGYTF.